Below are 20 T cell receptor beta chains sequenced from a single sample in a study of blood T cells in healthy people across ages. Next came a second PCR, run for about 7 to 12 cycles, which used a sample-barcoded 5' primer along with a J-beta primer mix. TCRdb fed the 5' RACE reads into MiXCR, producing one record per CDR3 protein. The repertoire holds around 800,000 distinct CDR3 sequences, 20% to 30% seen once, with less than 3.5% in the top ten. This sample also appeared in a second study, on T cells of mothers and their children.

Sample: blood. The receptors stem from a boy aged 5-17 years in good health.

The V and J genes are TRBV12-3 or TRBV12-4 and TRBJ2-1, with 8 bases aligning to TRBD1. This CDR3 region has 15 residues. V trimming: 6 bases; J trimming: 3 bases; junction bases outside the gene matches: 7. CDR3 nucleotides: TGTGCCAGCAGGCTCGCGGACAGGGACTACAATGAGCAGTTCTTC. Protein: CASRLADRDYNEQFF.

The genes are TRBV20-1 and TRBJ2-6, with D uncertain. The CDR3 sequence is 13 residues long. Germline V gives CDR1 DFQATT, CDR2 SNEGSKA (reference sequence). In DNA, the CDR3 is TGCAGCCGAGTGGGTTCCGGGGCCAACGTCCTGACTTTC. As protein: CSRVGSGANVLTF.

The table lists this clonotype with a few counts. The genes are TRBV7-6 and TRBJ2-7, with a weak D call TRBD2 (5 bases). The V gene's germline CDR1 is SGHVS and CDR2 FNYEAQ. This CDR3 spans 14 amino acids. The ends were cut back, 5 bases at V and 6 bases at J, with 17 bases in the middle. The CDR3 DNA reads TGTGCCAGCAGCCGCGAGGGTTTGAGGCGCGAGCAGTACTTC. This gives the protein CASSREGLRREQYF.

The CDR3 DNA sequence: TGTGCCAGCAGTTCACGGCTACTGGACGAGCAGTACTTC. As protein: CASSSRLLDEQYF. The J gene is TRBJ2-7, the V gene TRBV6-6, with no clear D. V dropped 4 bases and J dropped 5 bases, with 12 bases sitting between them. CDR1 and CDR2 (germline): MNHNY, SVGAGI (reference sequence). This CDR3 contains 13 residues.

J is TRBJ2-7 and V is TRBV5-1; 11 positions agree with TRBD2. Germline-derived CDR1 and CDR2 are SGHRS and YFSETQ. This CDR3 spans 15 amino acids. The V and J ends lost 5 bases and 0 bases, in that order; junction bases with no gene match: 4. CDR3 sequence: CASRLAGEASYEQYF. The CDR3 bases are TGCGCCAGCAGACTAGCGGGGGAGGCCTCCTACGAGCAGTACTTC.

V gene TRBV7-6 combines with J gene TRBJ1-4, with D uncertain. The germline V and J ends were trimmed by 2 bases and 5 bases, with 9 bases remaining between them. The V gene's germline CDR1 is SGHVS and CDR2 FNYEAQ. The CDR3 sequence is 14 residues long. The CDR3, as DNA: TGTGCCAGCAGCTTATCGGATTTCAATGAAAAACTGTTTTTT. Amino acids: CASSLSDFNEKLFF.

The V gene is TRBV7-2, the J gene TRBJ1-2; 9 bases align to TRBD1. V dropped 3 bases and J dropped 6; count of bases not matched to a gene: 5. Germline CDR1 reads SGHTA; CDR2 reads FQGNSA. The length of the CDR3 is 14 residues. This CDR3 reads CASSFGQGLHGYTF. CDR3 nucleotides: TGTGCCAGCAGCTTCGGACAGGGGCTGCATGGCTACACCTTC.

The rearrangement uses TRBV7-2 and TRBJ2-1; D is ambiguous. Trimming removed 1 base from V and 10 bases from J, with 11 bases in between. This CDR3 has 13 residues. CDR1 and CDR2 (germline): SGHTA, FQGNSA. CDR3 DNA: TGTGCCAGCAGCTTAGGCCCGGCGGAAGAGCAGTTCTTC. Encoded protein: CASSLGPAEEQFF.

The chain carries TRBV15 and TRBJ1-2, with D perhaps matching TRBD1 (6 bases). V was pared by 1 base and J by 2 bases, with 8 bases between. The germline CDR1 and CDR2 sequences are LNHNV and YYDKDF (reference sequence). The CDR3 totals 14 residues. The CDR3 DNA reads TGTGCCACCAGCAGAGGTCAGGGGAACTATGGCTACACCTTC. Protein: CATSRGQGNYGYTF.

This clonotype was detected only a few times. The chain combines TRBV20-1 with TRBJ1-1; D perhaps matches TRBD1 (6 bases). The germline gives CDR1 DFQATT, CDR2 SNEGSKA (reference sequence). This CDR3 has 14 residues. The CDR3 coding sequence is TGCAGGGGCGCCAGGGGCGGTGGTCACGCTGAAGCTTTCTTT. It specifies CRGARGGGHAEAFF.

V usage is TRBV5-1 and J usage is TRBJ2-6; D is tentatively TRBD1 or TRBD2 (6 bases each). The CDR3 sequence is 16 residues long. V lost 4 bases to trimming and J lost 1 base, with 12 bases between them. CDR1 is SGHRS and CDR2 is YFSETQ in the germline V gene. CDR3 sequence (DNA): TGCGCCAGCAGCCACGGGGGCGCATCTGGGGCCAACGTCCTGACTTTC. Translation: CASSHGGASGANVLTF. Together with reference TRBV5-1 and TRBJ2-6, the CDR3 gives the full variable domain: KAGVTQTPRYLIKTRGQQVTLSCSPISGHRSVSWYQQTPGQGLQFLFEYFSETQRNKGNFPGRFSGRQFSNSRSEMNVSTLELGDSALYLCASSHGGASGANVLTFGAGSRLTVL.

This clonotype occurred a few times. V is TRBV2 and J is TRBJ1-6; possible D gene TRBD1, 6 bases. The CDR3 runs 15 residues. Germline V gene sequence: CDR1 SNHLY, CDR2 FYNNEI. V was pared by 1 base and J by 7 bases, with 11 bases between. The chain's CDR3 is CASSEDRGANSPLHF. The CDR3 bases are TGTGCCAGCAGTGAAGATCGGGGGGCGAATTCACCCCTCCACTTT.

The CDR3: CASSRTGAGYTF. The CDR3 DNA follows: TGCGCCAGCAGCCGGACGGGAGCTGGCTACACCTTC. This rearrangement joins TRBV5-1 to TRBJ1-2; D is unresolved. Germline values: CDR1 SGHRS, CDR2 YFSETQ. CDR3 length: 12 amino acids. Trimming left V 4 bases short and J 7 bases short, with 11 bases between.

This clonotype has only a few counts. The chain couples TRBV12-3 or TRBV12-4 to TRBJ1-1; D is undetermined. The CDR3 sequence is 14 residues long. V lost 1 base to trimming and J lost 7 bases, with 13 bases between them. The CDR3 DNA reads TGTGCCAGCAGTTTAGGGTGGGCAGAAGGTGAAGCTTTCTTT. It codes for CASSLGWAEGEAFF.

This clonotype was seen a few times. The V call is TRBV13, the J call TRBJ1-2; 7 bases line up with TRBD1. The germline CDR1 and CDR2 sequences are PRHDT and FYEKMQ (reference sequence). V lost 5 bases, J lost 4 bases, and 7 bases stayed unmatched. This CDR3 region has 14 residues. The CDR3 bases are TGTGCCAGCAGCGAAGACCGGGACAGCTATGGCTACACCTTC. Its translation: CASSEDRDSYGYTF.

This chain joins TRBV10-3 and TRBJ1-1; the D gene is possibly TRBD1 (5 bases). The V end was cut by 2 bases, the J end by 2 bases, with 12 bases between. The CDR3 has 15 amino acids. Germline loops: CDR1 ENHRY, CDR2 SYGVKD. The CDR3 region has the DNA TGTGCCATCAGTGAGCGCGTGGGGGTTAACACTGAAGCTTTCTTT. Its translation: CAISERVGVNTEAFF.

The V and J genes are TRBV6-5 and TRBJ2-5, with D unclear. This CDR3 contains 12 residues. V was clipped by 4 bases and J by 11 bases, with 14 bases between them. The V gene's germline CDR1 is MNHEY and CDR2 SVGAGI. The CDR3 here is CASSSPGPEQYF. In nucleotides, the CDR3 is TGTGCCAGCAGTTCCCCCGGGCCTGAGCAGTACTTC.

This clonotype appeared a few times. The chain recombines TRBV7-9 with TRBJ2-5; D not certain. This CDR3 region has 14 residues. Per germline, CDR1 SEHNR and CDR2 FQNEAQ (reference sequence). The V and J ends lost 4 bases and 1 base respectively, with 10 bases between them. The DNA for the CDR3 is TGTGCCAGCAGCTACGCAGCCGTCCAAGAGACCCAGTACTTC. It is translated as CASSYAAVQETQYF.

For this clonotype: Sequence at one end of the junction differs from germline and may be a read error. As DNA, the CDR3 is TGTGTCATCAGTGAGACTAGCGGGGGCCCTACAGATACGCAGTATTTT. Translating it yields CVISETSGGPTDTQYF. V and J are TRBV10-3 and TRBJ2-3; 12 nucleotides agree with TRBD2. The CDR3 runs 16 residues. Germline-derived CDR1 and CDR2 are ENHRY and SYGVKD.

V is TRBV7-3 and J is TRBJ2-2; D unclear. The CDR3 is made up of 14 amino acids. The V end was cut by 2 bases, the J end by 5 bases, with 9 bases between. Germline V gene lookup returns CDR1 SGHTA and CDR2 FQGTGA. The CDR3 here is CASSLGSRTGELFF. The CDR3 coding sequence is TGTGCCAGCAGCTTAGGGTCTCGGACCGGGGAGCTGTTTTTT.